Listed below are T cell receptor beta chains from one sample, sequenced in a study of CXCR3-negative and CXCR3-positive naive CD8 T cells. TCRdb reanalyzed the 5' RACE reads, giving one entry per CDR3 protein sequence and no DNA. The listing contains approximately 90,000 distinct CDR3 sequences. The sequencing input was naive CXCR3+ CD8+ T cells from blood. The receptors originated from a human donor in good health. Some clones in this sample may be carry-over from other donors' samples. Each CDR3 is given with its conserved first and last residue. The order of the fields is CDR3 protein, V gene, J gene.

CDR3aa: CASSLTAGGAYEQYF; v_gene: TRBV28; j_gene: TRBJ2-7
CDR3aa: CASSLGVPEAFF; v_gene: TRBV7-6; j_gene: TRBJ1-1
CDR3aa: CASAGGYVNTEAFF; v_gene: TRBV27; j_gene: TRBJ1-1
CDR3aa: CASSQASGSYGYTF; v_gene: TRBV14; j_gene: TRBJ1-2
CDR3aa: CASSQELGAMGEAFF; v_gene: TRBV3-1; j_gene: TRBJ1-1
CDR3aa: CSVEGYRAGLAGDTQYF; v_gene: TRBV29-1; j_gene: TRBJ2-3
CDR3aa: CASSYRGVVDEQYF; v_gene: TRBV7-6; j_gene: TRBJ2-7
CDR3aa: CSVGGGDSFSGANVLTF; v_gene: TRBV29-1; j_gene: TRBJ2-6
CDR3aa: CASSQDPASGVRETQYF; v_gene: TRBV14; j_gene: TRBJ2-5
CDR3aa: CSAREEADRSYNEQFF; v_gene: TRBV20-1; j_gene: TRBJ2-1
CDR3aa: CASSTSTDYNEQFF; v_gene: TRBV28; j_gene: TRBJ2-1
CDR3aa: CSAREEDYGYTF; v_gene: TRBV20-1; j_gene: TRBJ1-2
CDR3aa: CASSFSGGAWNEKLFF; v_gene: TRBV7-9; j_gene: TRBJ1-4
CDR3aa: CASSSDREEAFF; v_gene: TRBV28; j_gene: TRBJ1-1
CDR3aa: CSVGGGNEQFF; v_gene: TRBV29-1; j_gene: TRBJ2-1
CDR3aa: CASSFGASGGDTQYF; v_gene: TRBV7-2; j_gene: TRBJ2-3
CDR3aa: CASSIGTGFTEAFF; v_gene: TRBV19; j_gene: TRBJ1-1
CDR3aa: CASSWGGDYNEQFF; v_gene: TRBV7-2; j_gene: TRBJ2-1
CDR3aa: CASSVRRPGWNNEQFF; v_gene: TRBV14; j_gene: TRBJ2-1
CDR3aa: CSARDPTSTSTDTQYF; v_gene: TRBV20-1; j_gene: TRBJ2-3
CDR3aa: CASMWGGSYNEQFF; v_gene: TRBV7-9; j_gene: TRBJ2-1
CDR3aa: CASYFHPGGQSPYEQYF; v_gene: TRBV6-2/TRBV6-3; j_gene: TRBJ2-7
CDR3aa: CASGGTRGYTF; v_gene: TRBV7-6; j_gene: TRBJ1-2
CDR3aa: CASSLGATNPLGSPLHF; v_gene: TRBV28; j_gene: TRBJ1-6
CDR3aa: CASSLSGTVHRF; v_gene: TRBV7-8; j_gene: TRBJ2-3
CDR3aa: CATSREGSGGDTQYF; v_gene: TRBV15; j_gene: TRBJ2-3
CDR3aa: CASSFFGQSYEQYF; v_gene: TRBV28; j_gene: TRBJ2-7
CDR3aa: CASSQKWGAEEQYF; v_gene: TRBV4-2; j_gene: TRBJ2-7
CDR3aa: CASSLINTEAFF; v_gene: TRBV7-6; j_gene: TRBJ1-1
CDR3aa: CATGTGIYNEQFF; v_gene: TRBV15; j_gene: TRBJ2-1
CDR3aa: CASSLLGTSPNEQYF; v_gene: TRBV28; j_gene: TRBJ2-7
CDR3aa: CSARGAGGWLGEQYF; v_gene: TRBV20-1; j_gene: TRBJ2-7
CDR3aa: CATRLAPYEQYF; v_gene: TRBV2; j_gene: TRBJ2-7
CDR3aa: CASSFKMGSTYEQYF; v_gene: TRBV4-1; j_gene: TRBJ2-7
CDR3aa: CASSLNKGLALVYQFF; v_gene: TRBV27; j_gene: TRBJ2-1
CDR3aa: CASSYSVAGPLYNEQFF; v_gene: TRBV6-2/TRBV6-3; j_gene: TRBJ2-1
CDR3aa: CATSRVVGGNSPLHF; v_gene: TRBV15; j_gene: TRBJ1-6
CDR3aa: CASSQDEEGNQPQHF; v_gene: TRBV4-1; j_gene: TRBJ1-5
CDR3aa: CASSTPYPEAFF; v_gene: TRBV19; j_gene: TRBJ1-1
CDR3aa: CASSARSTRYSLFQETQYF; v_gene: TRBV7-6; j_gene: TRBJ2-7
CDR3aa: CASTRGYEQYF; v_gene: TRBV6-1; j_gene: TRBJ2-7